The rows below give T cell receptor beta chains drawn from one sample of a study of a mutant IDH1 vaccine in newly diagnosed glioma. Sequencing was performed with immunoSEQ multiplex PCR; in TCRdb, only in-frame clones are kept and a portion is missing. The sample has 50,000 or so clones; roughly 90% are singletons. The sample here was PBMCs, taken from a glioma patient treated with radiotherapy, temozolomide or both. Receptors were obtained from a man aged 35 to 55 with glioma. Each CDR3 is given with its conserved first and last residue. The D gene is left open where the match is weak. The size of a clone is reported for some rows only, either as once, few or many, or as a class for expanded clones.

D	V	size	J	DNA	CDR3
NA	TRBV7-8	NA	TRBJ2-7	TGTGCCAGCACCTGGGGTGACTCAAACTACGAGCAGTACTTC	CASTWGDSNYEQYF
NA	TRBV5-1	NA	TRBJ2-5	TGCGCCAGCAGCTTACTCGGGGCGCCCCAAGAGACCCAGTACTTC	CASSLLGAPQETQYF
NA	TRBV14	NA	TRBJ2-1	TGTGCCAGCAGCCGGCAGGGTTACGTCGGTGAGCAGTTCTTC	CASSRQGYVGEQFF
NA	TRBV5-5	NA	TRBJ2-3	TGTGCCAGCAGCTTCCGCTGGGGAGGCACAGATACGCAGTATTTT	CASSFRWGGTDTQYF
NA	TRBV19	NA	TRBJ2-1	TGTGCCAGTAGTATCGGGGGCCACTTGGGTGAGCAGTTCTTC	CASSIGGHLGEQFF
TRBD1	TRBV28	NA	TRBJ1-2	TGTGCCAGCAGGTCGAGAGGGGGCAGCTATGGCTACACCTTC	CASRSRGGSYGYTF
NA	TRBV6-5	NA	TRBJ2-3	TGTGCCAGCAGTTACCTGGATACGCAGTATTTT	CASSYLDTQYF
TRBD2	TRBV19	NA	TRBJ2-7	TGTGCCAGTAATAACCTAGCGGGAGGGCAAGAGCAGTACTTC	CASNNLAGGQEQYF
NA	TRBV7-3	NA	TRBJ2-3	TGTGCCAGCAGCTTATATCGAGGAGATACGCAGTATTTT	CASSLYRGDTQYF
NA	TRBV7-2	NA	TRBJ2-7	TGTGCCAGCAGCTCCAACCCAGGGATACAGGGCGAGCAGTACTTC	CASSSNPGIQGEQYF
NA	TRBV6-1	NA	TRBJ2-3	TGTGCCAGCAGTGAAGCGCGGGGTACGCAGTATTTT	CASSEARGTQYF
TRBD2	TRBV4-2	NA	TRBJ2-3	TGTGCCAGCAGCCAAGATCTAGCGGGAGGCACAGATACGCAGTATTTT	CASSQDLAGGTDTQYF
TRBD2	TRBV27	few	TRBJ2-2	TGTGCCAGCAGACCAGGGACTAGCGACGCCGGGGAGCTGTTTTTT	CASRPGTSDAGELFF
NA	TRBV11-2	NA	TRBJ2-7	TGTGCCAGCAGCCCCATTGGTGGAGCGGACGTCTCCGAGCAGTACTTC	CASSPIGGADVSEQYF
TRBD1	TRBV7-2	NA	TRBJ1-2	TGTGCCAGCACCAAGACAGGGGGAACTAACTATGGCTACACCTTC	CASTKTGGTNYGYTF
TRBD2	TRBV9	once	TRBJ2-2	TGTGCCAGCAGCGTAGGGGGACTAGCGACCGGGGAGCTGTTTTTT	CASSVGGLATGELFF
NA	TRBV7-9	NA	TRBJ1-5	TGTGCCAGCAGCTTAGCCAGGGGCAATCAGCCCCAGCATTTT	CASSLARGNQPQHF
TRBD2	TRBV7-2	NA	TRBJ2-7	TGTGCCAGCAGCTTGGGGACTAGCGGGAGTGAAGAGCAGTACTTC	CASSLGTSGSEEQYF
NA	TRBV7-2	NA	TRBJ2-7	TGTGCCAGCAGCTGGCTTTCCAGCTACGAGCAGTACTTC	CASSWLSSYEQYF
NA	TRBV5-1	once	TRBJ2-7	TGCGCCAGCAGCTTGGAGCCCTCCGGGGCGGGGACCCTAACCGAGCAGTACTTC	CASSLEPSGAGTLTEQYF
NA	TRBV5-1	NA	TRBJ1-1	TGCGCCAGCAGCATCGGAGGTTGGGACACTGAAGCTTTCTTT	CASSIGGWDTEAFF
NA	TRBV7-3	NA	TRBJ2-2	TGTGCCAGCAGCTTCTCCGGGAGTAGCGGGGAGCTGTTTTTT	CASSFSGSSGELFF
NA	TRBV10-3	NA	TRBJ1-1	TGTGCCATCAGTGAGTTGGCATCAAACACTGAAGCTTTCTTT	CAISELASNTEAFF
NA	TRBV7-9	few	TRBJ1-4	TGTGCCAGCAGCTTAGCTACTGGCGGGGAAAAACTGTTTTTT	CASSLATGGEKLFF
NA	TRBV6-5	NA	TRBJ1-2	TGTGCCAGCAGTGGCGACAGGACCTATGGCTACACCTTC	CASSGDRTYGYTF
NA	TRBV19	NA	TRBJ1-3	TGTGCCACCTCTCAACGCAGCTCTGGAAACACCATATATTTT	CATSQRSSGNTIYF
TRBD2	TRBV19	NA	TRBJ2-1	TGTGCCAGTAGTCTAGCGGGAGGTTCGAGCTCCTACAATGAGCAGTTCTTC	CASSLAGGSSSYNEQFF
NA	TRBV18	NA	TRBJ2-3	TGTGCCAGCTCACCTGGGTCGGGTAGCACAGATACGCAGTATTTT	CASSPGSGSTDTQYF
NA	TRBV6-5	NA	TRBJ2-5	TGTGCCAGCAAGGGAGCTGGGGTGGGGACCCAGTACTTC	CASKGAGVGTQYF
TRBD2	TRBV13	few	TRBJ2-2	TGTGCCAGCAGCCTTCGGAAGGACGGCGGGGGCACCGGGGAGCTGTTTTTT	CASSLRKDGGGTGELFF
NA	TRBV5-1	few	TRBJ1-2	TGCGCCAGCAGCTTGGGGGGGGTGAACTATGGCTACACCTTC	CASSLGGVNYGYTF
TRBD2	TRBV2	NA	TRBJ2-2	TGTGCCAGCAAAGACAGAATCAGACTAGCGGGAGAGAGACGCTACACCGGGGAGCTGTTTTTT	CASKDRIRLAGERRYTGELFF
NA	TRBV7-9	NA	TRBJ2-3	TGTGCCAGCAGCTTACTGTCTCCCTCTCAAGCGCAGTATTTT	CASSLLSPSQAQYF
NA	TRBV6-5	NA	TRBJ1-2	TGTGCCAGCAGTTACGACTCGACTATGTATGGCTACACCTTC	CASSYDSTMYGYTF
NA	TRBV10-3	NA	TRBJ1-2	TGTGCCATCAGTGAGTCGTACTATGGCTACACCTTC	CAISESYYGYTF
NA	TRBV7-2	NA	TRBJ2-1	TGTGCCAGCAGCTCATCGGCTTACAATGAGCAGTTCTTC	CASSSSAYNEQFF
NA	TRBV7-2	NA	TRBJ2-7	TGTGCCAGCAGTCATCAACACGAGCAGTACTTC	CASSHQHEQYF
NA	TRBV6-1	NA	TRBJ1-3	TGTGCCAGCAGTGCGACAGACCTTGGAAACACCATATATTTT	CASSATDLGNTIYF
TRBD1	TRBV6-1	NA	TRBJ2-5	TGTGCCAGCAGTGTTCACAGGGGGATCGACCAAGAGACCCAGTACTTC	CASSVHRGIDQETQYF
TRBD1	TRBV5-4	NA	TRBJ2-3	TGTGCCAGCAGCCTCCACCGGGACAGTCTCACAGATACGCAGTATTTT	CASSLHRDSLTDTQYF
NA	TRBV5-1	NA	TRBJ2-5	TGCGCCAGCAGCTTCCAGGGTGACCAAGAGACCCAGTACTTC	CASSFQGDQETQYF
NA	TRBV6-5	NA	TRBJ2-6	TGTGCCAGCAGCCGGGACTCTGGGGCCAACGTCCTGACTTTC	CASSRDSGANVLTF
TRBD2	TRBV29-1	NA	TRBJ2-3	TGCAGCACCCAGCGGGAGGTTAAAGATACGCAGTATTTT	CSTQREVKDTQYF
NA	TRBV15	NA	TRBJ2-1	TGTGCCACCAGCAGAGAAGGGTTGGCTGAGCAGTTCTTC	CATSREGLAEQFF
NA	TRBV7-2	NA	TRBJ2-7	TGTGCCAGCAGCTTCACGGGAAGGTTGGGCGAGCAGTACTTC	CASSFTGRLGEQYF